This T cell receptor (beta chain) was sequenced for a study of T cells in Graves' hyperthyroidism and ophthalmopathy (dated by TCRdb to the late 2010s). For the study in its entirety: Peripheral blood samples were taken at the time of initial diagnosis, prior to any treatment. Prospective prediction of ophthalmopathy was tested in an independent validation cohort consisting of under 20 hyperthyroidism patients and approximately 16 patients who later progressed to ophthalmopathy. A discovery cohort of roughly 96 patients, approximately 45 with Graves' ophthalmopathy and about 60 with stable Graves' hyperthyroidism, was used to find distinguishing TCR V-J signatures. After blood sampling, hyperthyroidism patients were treated with methimazole at a starting dose of 30 mg daily, and ophthalmopathy patients were treated with high-dose intravenous methylprednisolone. The paper describes TCR Vbeta CDR3 sequencing of fewer than 150 peripheral blood samples, made up of some 40 ophthalmopathy patients, roughly 80 hyperthyroidism patients and 17 progressor patients. For training and testing, the approximately 92 patients in the discovery cohort were randomly divided in a 7:3 ratio. In roughly six Graves' hyperthyroidism patients, the study also compared T-cell repertoires from thyroid tissue with T-cell repertoires from blood.

The TCR beta CDR3 regions were amplified from the RNA transcripts. The first round of RT-PCR for the TCR CDR3 was performed with the HTBI primer set and the Qiagen OneStep RT-PCR kit. Libraries were constructed in a second round of multiplex PCR, after which size selection and purification were carried out. Libraries were sequenced paired-end with 100 bp reads on an Illumina HiSeq2000. The authors' pipeline ran thus. SOAPnuke was used to process the raw data, with reads discarded if the reads contained adapters or uncalled bases, had a mean Phred below 15, or lacked an exact constant-primer or identifier match. High-quality paired reads were merged with COPE v1.2.5, and unique nucleotide sequences were defined as clonotypes. Clonotypes were aligned to IMGT TRBV, TRBD and TRBJ reference segments using MiTCR v1.1. The analysis was restricted to V-J combinations with a frequency above 0.0001, which together covered approximately 99% of the repertoires. The TCS score was defined as the ratio of F50 (clonal expansion) to E x V (chaos), calculated using BLOSUM62-based TCRdist between CDR3 peptides within each V-J. Welch's t-statistics and random forest reduced just over 500 V-J features to roughly 13, which were used in a naive Bayes classifier (R e1071). Through fastp at Q25 and MiXCR, TCRdb rebuilt clones from the public reads, retaining in-frame beta chains. One record per CDR3 amino acid sequence lists the most common genes and DNA. TCRdb's processing, not the study's, gives the V and J calls here. The sample table lists some 440,000 distinct CDR3 sequences, 15% to 18% of them with a count of one. The ten top clones hold just under 8% of the sample.

Stable Graves' hyperthyroidism was defined as the absence of progression to ophthalmopathy over 18 months of follow-up. The hyperthyroidism patients were between 18 and 65 years old and newly diagnosed, with a disease duration of less than 2 months. Patients with uncontrolled infections, other autoimmune diseases, pregnancy or lactation were excluded. Diagnoses were established on the basis of clinical symptoms, serum thyroxine and TRAb, thyroid ultrasound, and orbital computed tomography. PBMCs were separated from about 10 ml of fresh peripheral blood using Ficoll-Paque density gradient centrifugation. Total RNA was extracted using Trizol reagent, and RNA quality was assessed on an Agilent 2100 Bioanalyzer. Concerning this clonotype itself: The target of this receptor is not known. The sample holds no much larger clone one base away, and base qualities are not on file.

General study outcomes and caveats: Ophthalmopathy was separated from stable hyperthyroidism by a 13 V-J signature model, with 87.88% sensitivity and about 81% specificity obtained in cross-validation and 80%/75% obtained in testing. Sample size was not statistically predetermined, and investigators were not blinded to group allocation. In validation, the model predicted progression to ophthalmopathy a median of 6.5 months before onset, with 70% to 71% sensitivity and roughly 72% specificity. Most expanded thyroid clonotypes (frequency above 0.001) were also detected in blood, suggesting blood repertoires may reflect thyroid immune responses.

Counted from cysteine to phenylalanine, this CDR3 has 16 amino acids. The only DNA kept is the CDR3, 48 bases in frame from the first base. V drops 1 base and J drops 4 bases, leaving 15 bases in between. The germline V gene yields SGHTS for CDR1 and YDEGEE for CDR2. The rearrangement combines TRBV5-8 with TRBJ1-5; TRBD1 is perhaps the D gene, given 6 matching bases. The sequenced sample was blood. The source of this sequence is a woman between 18 and 30 years old with Graves' hyperthyroidism. The DNA is TGTGCCAGCAGCTTGCGGTCCGGGCAGGGGAATCAGCCCCAGCATTTT. Its protein product is CASSLRSGQGNQPQHF.